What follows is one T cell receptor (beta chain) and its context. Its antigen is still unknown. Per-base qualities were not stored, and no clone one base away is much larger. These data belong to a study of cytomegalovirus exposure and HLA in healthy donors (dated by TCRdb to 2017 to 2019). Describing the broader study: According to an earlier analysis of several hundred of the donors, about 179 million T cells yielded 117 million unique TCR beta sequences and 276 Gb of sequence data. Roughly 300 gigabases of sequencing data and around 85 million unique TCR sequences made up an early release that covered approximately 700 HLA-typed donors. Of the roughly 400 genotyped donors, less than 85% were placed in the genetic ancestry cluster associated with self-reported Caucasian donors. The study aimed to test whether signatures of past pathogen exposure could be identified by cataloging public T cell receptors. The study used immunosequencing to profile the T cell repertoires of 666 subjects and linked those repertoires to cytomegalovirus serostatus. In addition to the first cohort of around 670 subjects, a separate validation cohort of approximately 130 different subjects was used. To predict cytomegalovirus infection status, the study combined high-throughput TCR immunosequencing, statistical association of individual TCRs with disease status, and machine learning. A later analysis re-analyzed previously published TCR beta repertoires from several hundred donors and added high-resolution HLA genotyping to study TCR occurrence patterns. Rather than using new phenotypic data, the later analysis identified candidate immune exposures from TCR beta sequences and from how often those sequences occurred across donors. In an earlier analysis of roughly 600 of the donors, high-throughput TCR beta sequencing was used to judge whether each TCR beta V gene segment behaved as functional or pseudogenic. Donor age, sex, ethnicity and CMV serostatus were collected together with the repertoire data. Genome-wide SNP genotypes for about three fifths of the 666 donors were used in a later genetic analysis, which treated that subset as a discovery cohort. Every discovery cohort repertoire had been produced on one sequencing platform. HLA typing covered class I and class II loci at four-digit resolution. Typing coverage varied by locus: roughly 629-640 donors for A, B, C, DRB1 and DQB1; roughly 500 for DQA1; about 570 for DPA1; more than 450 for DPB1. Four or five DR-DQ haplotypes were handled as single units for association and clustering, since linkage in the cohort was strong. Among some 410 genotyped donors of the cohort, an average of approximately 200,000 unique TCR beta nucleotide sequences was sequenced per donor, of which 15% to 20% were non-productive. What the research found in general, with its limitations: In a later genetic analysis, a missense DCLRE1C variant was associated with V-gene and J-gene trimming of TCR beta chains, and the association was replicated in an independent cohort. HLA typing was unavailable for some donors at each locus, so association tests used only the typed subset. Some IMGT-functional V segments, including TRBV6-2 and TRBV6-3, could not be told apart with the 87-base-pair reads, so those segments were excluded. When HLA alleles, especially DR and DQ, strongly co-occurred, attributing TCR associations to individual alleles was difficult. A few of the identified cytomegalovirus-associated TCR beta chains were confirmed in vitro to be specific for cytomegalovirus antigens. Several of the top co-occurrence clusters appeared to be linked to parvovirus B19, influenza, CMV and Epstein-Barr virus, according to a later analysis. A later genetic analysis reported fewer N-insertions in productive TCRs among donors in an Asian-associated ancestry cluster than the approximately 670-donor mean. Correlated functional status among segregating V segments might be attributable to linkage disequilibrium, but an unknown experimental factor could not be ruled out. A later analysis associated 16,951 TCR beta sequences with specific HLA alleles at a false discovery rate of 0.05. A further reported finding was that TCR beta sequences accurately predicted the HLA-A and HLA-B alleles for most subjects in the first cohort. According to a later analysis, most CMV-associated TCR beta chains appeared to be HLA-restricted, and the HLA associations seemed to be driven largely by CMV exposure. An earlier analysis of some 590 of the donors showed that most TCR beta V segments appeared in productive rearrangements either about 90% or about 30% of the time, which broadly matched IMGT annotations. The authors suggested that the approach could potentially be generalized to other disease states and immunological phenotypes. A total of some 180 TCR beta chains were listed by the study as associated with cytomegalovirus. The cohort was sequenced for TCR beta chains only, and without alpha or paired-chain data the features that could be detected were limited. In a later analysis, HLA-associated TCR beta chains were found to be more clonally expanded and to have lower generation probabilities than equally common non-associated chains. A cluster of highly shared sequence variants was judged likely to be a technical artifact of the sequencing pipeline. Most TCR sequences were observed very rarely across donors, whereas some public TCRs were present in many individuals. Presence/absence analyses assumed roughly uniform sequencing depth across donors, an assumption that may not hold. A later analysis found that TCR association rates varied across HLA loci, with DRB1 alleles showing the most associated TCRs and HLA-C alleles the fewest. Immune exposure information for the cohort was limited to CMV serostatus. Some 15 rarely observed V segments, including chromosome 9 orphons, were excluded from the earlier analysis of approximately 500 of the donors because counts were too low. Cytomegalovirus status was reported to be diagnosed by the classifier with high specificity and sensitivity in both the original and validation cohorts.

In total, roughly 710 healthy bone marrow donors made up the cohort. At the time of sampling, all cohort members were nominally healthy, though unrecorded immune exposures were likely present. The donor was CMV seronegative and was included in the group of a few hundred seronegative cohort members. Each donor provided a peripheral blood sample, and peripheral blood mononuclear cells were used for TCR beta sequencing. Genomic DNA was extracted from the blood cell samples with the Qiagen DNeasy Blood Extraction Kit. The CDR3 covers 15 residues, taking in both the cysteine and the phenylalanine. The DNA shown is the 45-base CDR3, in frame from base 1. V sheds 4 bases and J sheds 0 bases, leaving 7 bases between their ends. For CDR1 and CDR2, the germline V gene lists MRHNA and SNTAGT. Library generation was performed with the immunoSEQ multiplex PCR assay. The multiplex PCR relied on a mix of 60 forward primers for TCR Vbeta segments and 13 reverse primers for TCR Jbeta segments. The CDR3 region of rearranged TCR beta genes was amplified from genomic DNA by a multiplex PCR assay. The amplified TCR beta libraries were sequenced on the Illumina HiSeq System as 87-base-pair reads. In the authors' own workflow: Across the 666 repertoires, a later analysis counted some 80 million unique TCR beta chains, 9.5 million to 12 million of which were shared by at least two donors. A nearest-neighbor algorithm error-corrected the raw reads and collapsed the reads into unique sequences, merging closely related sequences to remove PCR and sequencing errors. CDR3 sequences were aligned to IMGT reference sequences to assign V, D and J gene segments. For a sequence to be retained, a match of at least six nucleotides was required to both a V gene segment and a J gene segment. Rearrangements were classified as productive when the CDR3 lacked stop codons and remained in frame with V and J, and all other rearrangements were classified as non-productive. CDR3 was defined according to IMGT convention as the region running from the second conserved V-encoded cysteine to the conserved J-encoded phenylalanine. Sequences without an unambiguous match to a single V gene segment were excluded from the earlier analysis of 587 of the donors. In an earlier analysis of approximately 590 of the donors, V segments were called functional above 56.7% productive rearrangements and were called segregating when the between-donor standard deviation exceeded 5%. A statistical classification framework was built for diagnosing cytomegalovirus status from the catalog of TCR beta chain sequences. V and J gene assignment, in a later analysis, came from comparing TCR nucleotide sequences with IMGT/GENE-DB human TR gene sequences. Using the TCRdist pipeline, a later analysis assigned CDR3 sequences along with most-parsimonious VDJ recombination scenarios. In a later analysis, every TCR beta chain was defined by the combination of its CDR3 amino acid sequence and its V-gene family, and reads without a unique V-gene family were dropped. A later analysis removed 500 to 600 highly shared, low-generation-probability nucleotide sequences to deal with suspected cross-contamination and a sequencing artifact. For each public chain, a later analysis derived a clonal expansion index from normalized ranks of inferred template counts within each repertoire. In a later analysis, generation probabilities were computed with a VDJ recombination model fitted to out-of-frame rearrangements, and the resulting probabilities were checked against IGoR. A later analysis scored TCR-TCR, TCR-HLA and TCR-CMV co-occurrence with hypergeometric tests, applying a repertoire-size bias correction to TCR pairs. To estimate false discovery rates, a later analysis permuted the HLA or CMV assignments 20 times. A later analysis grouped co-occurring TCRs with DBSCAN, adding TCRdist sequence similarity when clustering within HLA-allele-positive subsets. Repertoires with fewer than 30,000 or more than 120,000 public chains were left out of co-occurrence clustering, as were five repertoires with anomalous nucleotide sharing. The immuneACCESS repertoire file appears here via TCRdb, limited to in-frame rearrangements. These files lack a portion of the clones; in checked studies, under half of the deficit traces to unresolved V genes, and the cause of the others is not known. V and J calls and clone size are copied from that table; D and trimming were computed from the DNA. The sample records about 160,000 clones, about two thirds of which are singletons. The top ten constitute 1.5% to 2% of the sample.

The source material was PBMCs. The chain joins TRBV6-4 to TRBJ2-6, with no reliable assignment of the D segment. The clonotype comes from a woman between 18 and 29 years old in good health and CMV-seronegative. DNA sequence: TGTGCCAGCAGTGTGGGCAGCTCTGGGGCCAACGTCCTGACTTTC. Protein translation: CASSVGSSGANVLTF.